Each of the 28 T cell receptor beta chains below was sequenced from the same sample in a study of blood T cell repertoires in COVID-19. Only in-frame clones appear in the TCRdb table, and some are missing; sequencing was by immunoSEQ multiplex PCR. Here the sample spans 150,000 to 200,000 clones, around 74% being singletons. Sequenced material: peripheral blood. These receptor sequences come from a woman older than 75 with acute or convalescent COVID-19.

The chain combines TRBV18 with TRBJ1-2; D may be TRBD1 (6 bases). The CDR3 contains 12 residues. Trimming left V 4 bases short and J 8 bases short, with 11 bases between. Germline V gene sequence: CDR1 KGHSH, CDR2 LQKENI. The CDR3 is CASSRQTGGYTF. As DNA, the CDR3 is TGTGCCAGCTCACGACAGACAGGCGGCTACACCTTC.

The chain uses TRBV7-6 and TRBJ2-3; D is unclear. Deletions cut 3 bases from V and 4 bases from J, with 14 bases between. The CDR3 length is 15 residues. Germline CDR1 is SGHVS and CDR2 is FNYEAQ. The CDR3 bases are TGTGCCAGCAGCTTTCCTGGTGGAGTCGCAGATACGCAGTATTTT. Amino acid sequence: CASSFPGGVADTQYF.

The chain is built from TRBV3-1 (or the pseudogene TRBV3-2) and TRBJ2-2; TRBD2 matches at 14 bases. Trimming took 9 bases from V and 5 from J; bases not matched to a gene: 8. CDR1 and CDR2 from the germline V gene are LGHDT and YNNKEL (reference sequence). CDR3 size: 16 residues. CDR3: CASGTSGSRGTGELFF. CDR3 nucleotides: TGTGCCAGTGGGACTAGCGGGAGCAGGGGAACCGGGGAGCTGTTTTTT.

A single count supports this clone. The sample carries other DNA sequences with the same CDR3. This rearrangement joins TRBV28 to TRBJ2-7; D is uncertain. V shed 4 bases and J shed 3 bases, with 4 bases lying between them. There are 11 residues in the CDR3. Germline values: CDR1 MDHEN, CDR2 SYDVKM. This CDR3 reads CASSSFYEQYF. CDR3 coding DNA: TGTGCCAGCAGTTCCTTCTACGAGCAGTACTTC.

The table lists this clone with a count of one. V is TRBV7-8 and J is TRBJ2-1; 9 positions match TRBD1. This CDR3 has 17 residues. CDR1 is SGHVS and CDR2 is FQNEAQ in the germline V gene. The V segment lost 5 bases and the J segment 7 bases; nucleotides outside the gene matches: 15. The CDR3 DNA follows: TGTGCCAGCAGCAAATTCCCCGGGACAGGGCTCCCGAATGAGCAGTTCTTC. Its protein is CASSKFPGTGLPNEQFF. The full variable domain, with the rest looked up from reference TRBV7-8 and TRBJ2-1, is GAGVSQSPRYKVAKRGQDVALRCDPISGHVSLFWYQQALGQGPEFLTYFQNEAQLDKSGLPSDRFFAERPEGSVSTLKIQRTQQEDSAVYLCASSKFPGTGLPNEQFFGPGTRLTVL.

The chain recombines TRBV28 with TRBJ1-1; D unresolved. CDR3 length: 13 residues. The germline gives CDR1 MDHEN, CDR2 SYDVKM. V was clipped by 1 base and J by 7 bases, with 10 bases between them. In DNA, the CDR3 is TGTGCCAGCAGTTTATCGACATTGGGTGAAGCTTTCTTT. It yields the protein CASSLSTLGEAFF.

V gene TRBV19 combines with J gene TRBJ2-7; TRBD1 matches 7 bases. The germline V gene encodes CDR1 LNHDA and CDR2 SQIVND (reference sequence). The CDR3 runs 14 residues. J gave up 5 bases and V 4 bases, and 8 bases lay outside the gene matches. The CDR3 reads CASSTQTGHHEQYF. CDR3 bases: TGTGCCAGTAGTACCCAGACAGGGCACCACGAGCAGTACTTC.

V is TRBV5-1 and J is TRBJ2-6; TRBD1 matches 7 bases. CDR1 and CDR2 from the germline V gene are SGHRS and YFSETQ. Trimming cost V 0 bases and J 0 bases; bases outside gene matches: 3. The CDR3 covers 17 residues. Here the CDR3 DNA reads TGCGCCAGCAGCTTGGGACAGGGAGACTCTGGGGCCAACGTCCTGACTTTC. The encoded protein is CASSLGQGDSGANVLTF.

This chain uses TRBV9 with TRBJ2-1; 9 bases match TRBD2. In germline, CDR1 is SGDLS, CDR2 YYNGEE. V shed 2 bases and J 0 bases; nucleotides not matched to a gene: 0. CDR3 length: 15 residues. The CDR3 coding sequence is TGTGCCAGCAGCGTTAGCGGGAGCTCCTACAATGAGCAGTTCTTC. Its protein is CASSVSGSSYNEQFF.

The chain couples TRBV29-1 to TRBJ1-1; unclear D gene. The ends were cut back, 4 bases at V and 3 bases at J, with 12 bases in the middle. This CDR3 spans 13 amino acids. Germline V gene sequence: CDR1 SQVTM, CDR2 ANQGSEA. CDR3 in DNA: TGCAGCGTTGTATACAGTATGGACACTGAAGCTTTCTTT. This sequence encodes CSVVYSMDTEAFF.

V is TRBV21-1 and J is TRBJ2-3; the DNA was not used to check the table's D call, TRBD1. TRBV21-1 is a pseudogene. The CDR3 has 13 amino acids. CDR3 in amino acids: CASSKVTGRSEYF. The CDR3 coding sequence is TGTGCCAGCAGCAAAGTGACAGGCCGGTCGGAGTATTTT.

The chain carries TRBV30 and TRBJ1-2; 8 bases align to TRBD1. J was trimmed by 3 bases and V by 4 bases; bases with no gene match: 13. Germline CDR1 and CDR2: GTSNPN and SVGIG (reference sequence). This CDR3 has 16 amino acids. The CDR3 nucleotides are TGTGCCTGGATCAGGCCCAGTCCGGGACAGGACTATGGCTACACCTTC. Protein: CAWIRPSPGQDYGYTF.

This chain links TRBV11-2 with TRBJ2-4; 9 nucleotides match TRBD2. The CDR3 is made up of 13 amino acids. Germline assignment: CDR1 SGHAT and CDR2 FQNNGV. J was trimmed by 12 bases and V by 5 bases; bases with no gene match: 8. CDR3 sequence reads: CASSPGIAGAQYF. The CDR3 DNA reads as TGTGCCAGCAGCCCCGGGATAGCGGGAGCTCAGTACTTC.

The count of this clone is one. J is TRBJ1-3 and V is TRBV3-1 (or the pseudogene TRBV3-2); maybe TRBD1 (6 bases). With 4 bases removed from V and 0 bases from J, the gap between germline ends came to 13 bases. Germline CDR1 LGHDT, CDR2 YNNKEL (reference sequence). CDR3 size: 16 residues. CDR3 protein: CASSPSPDSSGNTIYF. The CDR3 DNA sequence: TGTGCCAGCAGCCCGTCCCCGGACAGCTCTGGAAACACCATATATTTT.

The gene calls are TRBV14 and TRBJ1-6, with no clear D. The CDR3 sequence is 15 residues long. Germline V gene data show CDR1 as SGHDN and CDR2 as FVKESK. V lost 0 bases and J 10 bases, leaving 13 bases between the germline ends. The CDR3 is CASSQDNTSGSPLHF. The CDR3 region has the DNA TGTGCCAGCAGCCAAGATAACACTTCGGGGTCACCCCTCCACTTT.

V usage is TRBV21-1 and J usage is TRBJ2-1; whether TRBD1, the table's D call, matches the DNA was not checked. TRBV21-1 is a pseudogene locus. This CDR3 comprises 15 residues. CDR3 bases: TGTGCCAGCAGCAAACAGGGATTTGTTGCCAATGAGCAGTTCTTC. It translates to CASSKQGFVANEQFF.

The chain has TRBV10-3 and TRBJ1-2; the match to TRBD1 covers 7 bases. The CDR3 consists of 13 residues. The germline gives CDR1 ENHRY, CDR2 SYGVKD. V lost 8 bases to trimming and J lost 5 bases; unmatched junction nucleotides: 8. This CDR3 reads CAIRDRVGYGYTF. The CDR3 DNA reads TGTGCCATCCGAGACAGGGTGGGATATGGCTACACCTTC.

CDR3 DNA sequence: TGTGCCAGCAGTTTCACCCGGCGAGGTGGAAACACCATATATTTT. This encodes CASSFTRRGGNTIYF. The genes are TRBV28 and TRBJ1-3; D gene uncertain. With 3 bases removed from V and 3 bases from J, the gap between germline ends came to 12 bases. The CDR3 length is 15 residues. Germline V gene data show CDR1 as MDHEN and CDR2 as SYDVKM.

The chain carries TRBV12-5 and TRBJ2-3; 10 nucleotides agree with TRBD2. Trimming cost V 5 bases and J 3 bases; bases outside gene matches: 17. The germline gives CDR1 LGHNT, CDR2 FRNRAP. The CDR3 has 19 amino acids. The DNA for the CDR3 is TGTGCTAGTGGTCCTGGACTAGCGGTCTCTTTCTCGAGAACAGATACGCAGTATTTT. It yields the protein CASGPGLAVSFSRTDTQYF.

The chain uses TRBV15 and TRBJ1-3; TRBD1 might be the D (6 bases). The CDR3 totals 13 residues. Germline-derived CDR1 and CDR2 are LNHNV and YYDKDF (reference sequence). Deletions cut 3 bases from V and 4 bases from J, with 7 bases between. CDR3 coding DNA: TGTGCCACCAGCAGGGACAGAGGAAACACCATATATTTT. Amino acids: CATSRDRGNTIYF.

This clone was detected a few times. The gene calls are TRBV5-1 and TRBJ2-3; 14 nucleotides agree with TRBD2. The length of the CDR3 is 18 residues. V was pared by 4 bases and J by 2 bases, with 9 bases of the junction left unmatched. Germline V CDR1 and CDR2: SGHRS, YFSETQ. CDR3 DNA: TGCGCCAGCAGCGTAAGACTAGCGGGAGGGCCTCTCACAGATACGCAGTATTTT. Protein sequence: CASSVRLAGGPLTDTQYF.

This clone was seen a few times. The chain employs TRBV19 and TRBJ1-2, with TRBD1 matching 12 bases. The CDR3 sequence is 14 residues long. V was clipped by 6 bases and J by 6 bases; unmatched bases: 5. CDR1 and CDR2 from the germline V gene are LNHDA and SQIVND (reference sequence). CDR3 residues: CASRHGTGGDGYTF. The CDR3 nucleotides read TGTGCCAGTAGACACGGGACAGGGGGCGATGGCTACACCTTC.

Note on this clone: A read error may produce the germline difference seen at one junction end. The identical CDR3 is also encoded by other nucleotide sequences in the sample. The chain recombines TRBV5-1 with TRBJ2-2; a possible D gene is TRBD1 (5 bases). CDR3 length: 15 amino acids. Germline V CDR1 and CDR2: SGHRS, YFSETQ. CDR3 nucleotides: TGCGCCAGCAGCTTGACAGGTGGCGACACTGGGGAGCTGTTTTTT. Protein: CASSLTGGDTGELFF.

This clone occurred a few times. This chain links TRBV7-3 with TRBJ1-1; D may be TRBD1 (6 bases). The germline CDR1 and CDR2 sequences are SGHTA and FQGTGA. The CDR3 covers 14 residues. Trimming left V 1 base short and J 1 base short, with 7 bases between. The CDR3 protein is CASSLNRENTEAFF. The DNA for the CDR3 is TGTGCCAGCAGCTTAAACAGGGAGAACACTGAAGCTTTCTTT.

The rearrangement links TRBV2 to TRBJ2-2; a possible D gene is TRBD2 (6 bases). The CDR3 consists of 16 residues. In germline, CDR1 is SNHLY, CDR2 FYNNEI. The V end was cut by 6 bases, the J end by 6 bases, with 20 bases between. The DNA of the CDR3 is TGTGCCAGCAGAGATTCCGGGACTCTCAGGTCCGGGGAGCTGTTTTTT. Encoded protein: CASRDSGTLRSGELFF.

This chain links TRBV6-1 with TRBJ1-4; no firm D call. This CDR3 comprises 13 residues. V was cut by 1 base and J by 5 bases, with 5 bases left in between. Germline V gene data show CDR1 as MNHNS and CDR2 as SASEGT. This chain's CDR3 is CASSEVGNEKLFF. As DNA, the CDR3 is TGTGCCAGCAGTGAAGTCGGGAATGAAAAACTGTTTTTT.

V is TRBV5-1 and J is TRBJ1-1; D unresolved. V was pared by 1 base and J by 5 bases, with 9 bases between. The CDR3 runs to 13 residues. Looked up from germline, CDR1 is SGHRS and CDR2 is YFSETQ. In DNA form, the CDR3 reads TGCGCCAGCAGCTTGTCACCGGGTACTGAAGCTTTCTTT. This encodes CASSLSPGTEAFF.

The chain employs TRBV14 and TRBJ2-3, with unresolved D. CDR3 length equals 12 residues. The germline V gene encodes CDR1 SGHDN and CDR2 FVKESK. Trimming took 4 bases from V and 5 from J, leaving 7 bases between them. Here the CDR3 DNA reads TGTGCCAGCAGCCCCACCGGAGATACGCAGTATTTT. The encoded protein is CASSPTGDTQYF.